The entry below describes one TCR beta chain. Its target is not known. Assay: immunoSEQ multiplex PCR; the TCRdb copy retains only in-frame clones and omits some. The table shows approximately 150,000 clones, with almost 95% occurring only once. The sample comes from a study of T cell responses to AZD1222 COVID-19 vaccine. Findings and caveats of the study: Spike-specific TCR breadth rose after two AZD1222 doses, and depth rose as well. It should be noted that donors were predominantly white British and more often female, and clonal diversity was possibly underestimated. Spike-wide coverage was observed for vaccine-associated CD4 TCRs, with dominant responses at 160-218 and 743-854. Targets within unmutated variant regions were reportedly found for nearly half of spike-specific TCRs.

In germline, CDR1 is SGHVS, CDR2 FNYEAQ. CDR3 length: 15 residues. With 0 bases clipped from V and 2 bases from J, the junction kept 3 bases outside the gene matches. Source: peripheral blood, taken on day 0 of AZD1222 vaccination. The chain employs TRBV7-6 and TRBJ1-1; 7 bases are a match to TRBD1. This clonotype was sampled from an adult in good health. As DNA, the CDR3 is TGTGCCAGCAGCTTAGCCGGGACAGTAAACACTGAAGCTTTCTTT. Encoded protein: CASSLAGTVNTEAFF.